A single sample is the source of the 7 T cell receptor beta chains below, sequenced in a study of cytomegalovirus exposure and HLA in healthy donors. The PCR ran on 60 Vbeta and 13 Jbeta primers. Using immunoSEQ multiplex PCR, the repertoire was profiled, and TCRdb retains in-frame clones only, with some absent. The data contain 55,000 to 75,000 clones, 62% of them singletons. Input material: PBMCs. These receptors came from a man younger than 40 in good health and CMV-seronegative.

The chain employs TRBV4-1 and TRBJ1-5; the match to TRBD1 covers 7 bases. With V trimmed by 2 bases and J by 5 bases, 9 bases remained unmatched. Germline V CDR1 and CDR2: MGHRA, YSYEKL. The length of the CDR3 is 16 residues. CDR3 in amino acids: CASSQRAGGGDQPQHF. CDR3 bases: TGCGCCAGCAGCCAACGGGCAGGAGGGGGCGATCAGCCCCAGCATTTT.

The rearrangement joins TRBV7-8 to TRBJ1-1, with TRBD1 identical over 7 bases. The trim removed 2 bases at V and 0 bases at J, leaving 6 bases unmatched. Germline V gene sequence: CDR1 SGHVS, CDR2 FQNEAQ. This CDR3 region has 16 residues. CDR3 protein: CASSLFGQGVNTEAFF. The CDR3 coding sequence is TGTGCCAGCAGCTTATTTGGTCAGGGGGTGAACACTGAAGCTTTCTTT.

This rearrangement joins TRBV4-1 to TRBJ2-7; D is unresolved. This CDR3 is built from 13 residues. The germline V gene has CDR1 MGHRA and CDR2 YSYEKL. The V end lost 1 base, the J end lost 4 bases, and 8 bases lay between the germline ends. The CDR3 is CASSQGGSYEQYF. The CDR3 DNA sequence: TGCGCCAGCAGCCAAGGAGGCAGTTACGAGCAGTACTTC.

The chain couples TRBV5-6 to TRBJ1-4; 10 bases align to TRBD1. After removal of 3 bases from V and 7 bases from J, the junction contained 3 bases not matched to a gene. CDR1 and CDR2 from the germline V gene are SGHDT and YYEEEE. This CDR3 is built from 14 residues. The CDR3 here is CASSSGTGVEKLFF. DNA for the CDR3: TGTGCCAGCAGCTCCGGGACAGGGGTTGAAAAACTGTTTTTT.

V gene TRBV9 combines with J gene TRBJ2-5; TRBD1 agrees at 8 bases. Germline trimming cut 4 bases from V and 3 bases from J; bases unmatched to any gene: 2. The V gene's germline CDR1 is SGDLS and CDR2 YYNGEE. There are 13 residues in the CDR3. The CDR3 DNA follows: TGTGCCAGCAGCCCGACAGGGGAAGAGACCCAGTACTTC. It translates to CASSPTGEETQYF. The entire variable domain, with the rest obtained from reference TRBV9 and TRBJ2-5, is as follows: DSGVTQTPKHLITATGQRVTLRCSPRSGDLSVYWYQQSLDQGLQFLIQYYNGEERAKGNILERFSAQQFPDLHSELNLSSLELGDSALYFCASSPTGEETQYFGPGTRLLVL.

The CDR3 region has the DNA TGCGCCAGCAGCCAAGGCGGGATCATGAACACTGAAGCTTTCTTT. Residues: CASSQGGIMNTEAFF. V gene TRBV4-1 combines with J gene TRBJ1-1; D unresolved. In germline, CDR1 is MGHRA, CDR2 YSYEKL. The V end lost 1 base, the J end lost 0 bases, and 9 bases lay between the germline ends. CDR3 length: 15 amino acids.

The J gene is TRBJ1-1, the V gene TRBV7-8, with TRBD1 identical over 8 bases. Germline-derived CDR1 and CDR2 are SGHVS and FQNEAQ. V dropped 5 bases and J dropped 4; count of bases not matched to a gene: 3. The CDR3 covers 13 residues. CDR3 in amino acids: CASSLTGGTEAFF. CDR3 DNA: TGTGCCAGCAGCCTTACAGGGGGCACTGAAGCTTTCTTT.